The T cell receptor (beta chain) described here comes from a study of T cell changes during pregnancy in multiple sclerosis. The CDR3 length is 14 residues. V lost 7 bases and J lost 5; bases outside the gene matches: 5. Germline loops: CDR1 MNHNY, CDR2 SVGAGI (reference sequence). Assay: immunoSEQ multiplex PCR; the TCRdb copy retains only in-frame clones and omits some. This table holds 100,000 or so clones, roughly 92% found once. This sequence was found in a female donor with multiple sclerosis, enrolled in a pregnancy study. This sample comprised peripheral blood, obtained after pregnancy. This chain links TRBV6-6 with TRBJ2-1, with TRBD2 matching 10 bases. The CDR3 DNA reads TGTGCCAGCAATCCGGGACTAGCGAACAATGAGCAGTTCTTC. Residues: CASNPGLANNEQFF.